This TCR beta chain comes out of a study of cytomegalovirus exposure and HLA in healthy donors. About the study: The early release's HLA-typed donors yielded tens of millions of unique TCRs.

This clone was counted once. The antigen remains unidentified. Study-level results: Confirmation was obtained in vitro that a few CMV-associated chains are specific for CMV antigens.

The study ran its PCR with 60 Vbeta and 13 Jbeta primers. Assay: immunoSEQ multiplex PCR; the TCRdb copy retains only in-frame clones and omits some. This table holds some 220,000 clones, roughly 73% found once. The V gene's germline CDR1 is SGHAT and CDR2 FQNNGV. Trimming cost V 6 bases and J 1 base, with 11 bases left between them. This CDR3 contains 14 residues. The source material was PBMCs. The chain employs TRBV11-2 and TRBJ2-3; D might be TRBD2 (7 bases). This clonotype was obtained from a boy younger than 18 in good health and CMV-seronegative. For the CDR3, the DNA is TGTGCCAGCAGTTGGGGGGGGCGCACAGATACGCAGTATTTT. This translates into CASSWGGRTDTQYF. Complete variable domain (other parts from reference TRBV11-2 and TRBJ2-3): EAGVAQSPRYKIIEKRQSVAFWCNPISGHATLYWYQQILGQGPKLLIQFQNNGVVDDSQLPKDRFSAERLKGVDSTLKIQPAKLEDSAVYLCASSWGGRTDTQYFGPGTRLTVL.